The rows below give T cell receptor beta chains drawn from one sample of a study of CD8 T cells in Susac syndrome. TCRdb itself ran the immunoSEQ multiplex PCR reads through MiXCR, one entry per CDR3 protein. This table holds about 77,000 distinct CDR3 sequences, roughly 91% found once. Sequenced material: CD4+ T cells from PBMCs. Every receptor here comes from a human donor with Susac syndrome. Each CDR3 is given without its conserved first and last residue.

>10|TRBV3-1|TRBJ2-1
ASSLRGPEQF
>10|TRBV12-3/TRBV12-4|TRBJ2-7
ASKVQTYEQY
>14|TRBV11-2|TRBJ2-7
ASSFSGGNPSYEQY
>10|TRBV7-2|TRBJ2-1
ASNPRGNEQF
>12|TRBV20-1|TRBJ1-1
SARRGRVGTEAF
>15|TRBV12-3/TRBV12-4|TRBJ2-7
ASSLGGTGSGYDEQY
>12|TRBV5-1|TRBJ2-7
ASSLRASDSEQY
>15|TRBV28|TRBJ1-5
ASSLRQGGGSNQPQH
>14|TRBV14|TRBJ1-5
ASSQEGTGANQPQH
>14|TRBV6-1|TRBJ1-2
ASRGGTGRDNYGYT
>12|TRBV20-1|TRBJ2-7
SASLNLAGGEQY
>11|TRBV30|TRBJ1-1
AGTKGRNTEAF
>11|TRBV7-7|TRBJ2-5
ASSLVSLETQY
>13|TRBV27|TRBJ1-2
ASSRWNGQSYGYT
>12|TRBV7-2|TRBJ2-1
ASSPRLLGVGTF
>10|TRBV7-2|TRBJ2-1
ASSLYRGPWF
>14|TRBV12-3/TRBV12-4|TRBJ2-5
ASSLAGQTPQETQY
>11|TRBV20-1|TRBJ2-7
SASGTGNYEQY
>12|TRBV12-3/TRBV12-4|TRBJ2-3
ASSPQGKQDTQY
>14|TRBV3-1|TRBJ2-1
ASSQDLAGGSDEQF
>13|TRBV6-5|TRBJ1-5
ASSPYRDSNQPQH
>11|TRBV12-3/TRBV12-4|TRBJ2-1
ASTAPGLNEQF
>13|TRBV7-2|TRBJ2-1
ASSQTRSSYNEQF
>14|TRBV5-1|TRBJ2-3
ASSQSPGQSTDTQY
>12|TRBV19|TRBJ1-3
ASSIGSSGNTIY
>12|TRBV3-1|TRBJ1-6
ASSLREDSSPLH
>16|TRBV6-1|TRBJ1-1
ASQEDRGRGGLNTEAF
>14|TRBV7-2|TRBJ2-3
ASSPGLAGVQHTQY
>10|TRBV30|TRBJ1-5
AWSQGNQPQH
>9|TRBV29-1|TRBJ2-5
SVGTGETQY
>12|TRBV19|TRBJ1-1
ASRGPRLNTEAF
>12|TRBV20-1|TRBJ2-2
SARGGGYIGELF
>12|TRBV2|TRBJ2-7
ASKRVSDSYEQY
>13|TRBV20-1|TRBJ2-5
SAITRTGLQETQY
>14|TRBV7-8|TRBJ1-1
ASSFGTVSVVTEAF
>10|TRBV4-1|TRBJ2-7
ASSQTVGEQY
>17|TRBV4-3|TRBJ2-6
ASSFSPPRSGTGANVLT
>13|TRBV6-5|TRBJ1-3
ASRSDGYSGNTIY
>12|TRBV12-3/TRBV12-4|TRBJ1-1
ASSLQLLGTEAF
>9|TRBV30|TRBJ2-1
AWSRSDEQF
>12|TRBV18|TRBJ2-7
ASSSGTSGPEQY
>13|TRBV5-4|TRBJ2-7
ASSPGLAESYEQY
>9|TRBV3-1|TRBJ2-7
ASSQGGEQY
>16|TRBV4-3|TRBJ2-1
ASSQVRSIAGGPNEQF
>13|TRBV28|TRBJ2-3
ASSLWGRGTDTQY
>13|TRBV14|TRBJ2-7
ASSRYRDSYYEQY
>11|TRBV20-1|TRBJ2-5
SARRVGGETQY
>13|TRBV7-9|TRBJ2-6
ASSPMVSGANVLT
>12|TRBV5-1|TRBJ2-1
ASSLGDSYNEQF
>13|TRBV4-1|TRBJ2-1
ASSHTGTGTREQF
>13|TRBV5-4|TRBJ2-5
ASSLERLAGPQQY
>11|TRBV20-1|TRBJ2-3
TPEGGSTDTQY
>15|TRBV28|TRBJ2-1
ASSFFGGRGNYNEQF
>14|TRBV7-2|TRBJ2-3
ASSLIAGGSTDTQY
>11|TRBV30|TRBJ2-3
AWRASSTDTQY
>13|TRBV25-1|TRBJ1-4
ASSDSPATNEKLF
>13|TRBV18|TRBJ2-7
ASSPRGEGFHEQY
>12|TRBV27|TRBJ2-5
ASKIIGSPGTQY
>10|TRBV11-2|TRBJ2-7
ASSHLGREQY